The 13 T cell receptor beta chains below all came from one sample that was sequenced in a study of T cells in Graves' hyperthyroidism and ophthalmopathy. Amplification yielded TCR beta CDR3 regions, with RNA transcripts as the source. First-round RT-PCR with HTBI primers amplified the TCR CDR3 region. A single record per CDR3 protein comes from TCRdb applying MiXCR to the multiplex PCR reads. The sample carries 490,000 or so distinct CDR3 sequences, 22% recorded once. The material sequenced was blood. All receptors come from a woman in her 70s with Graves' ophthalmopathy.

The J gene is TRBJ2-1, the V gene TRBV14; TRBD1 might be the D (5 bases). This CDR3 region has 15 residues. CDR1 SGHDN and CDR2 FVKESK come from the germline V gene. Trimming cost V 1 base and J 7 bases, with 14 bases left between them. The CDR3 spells CASSQGLGAYNEQFF. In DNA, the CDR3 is TGTGCCAGCAGCCAAGGTCTAGGGGCGTATAATGAGCAGTTCTTC.

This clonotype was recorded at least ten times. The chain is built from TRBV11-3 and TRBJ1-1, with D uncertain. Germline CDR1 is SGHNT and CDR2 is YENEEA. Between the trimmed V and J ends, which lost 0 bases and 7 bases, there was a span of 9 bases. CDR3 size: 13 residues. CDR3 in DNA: TGTGCCAGCAGCTTAGATCGGCAGAGTGAAGCTTTCTTT. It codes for CASSLDRQSEAFF.

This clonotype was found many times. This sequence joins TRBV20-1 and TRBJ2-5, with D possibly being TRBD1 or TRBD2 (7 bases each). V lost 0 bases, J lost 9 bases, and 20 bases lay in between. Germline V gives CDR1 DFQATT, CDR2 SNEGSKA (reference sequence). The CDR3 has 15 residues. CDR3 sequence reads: CSARDRGRGQEAQYF. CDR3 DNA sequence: TGCAGTGCTAGAGATCGAGGGAGGGGGCAGGAGGCCCAGTACTTC.

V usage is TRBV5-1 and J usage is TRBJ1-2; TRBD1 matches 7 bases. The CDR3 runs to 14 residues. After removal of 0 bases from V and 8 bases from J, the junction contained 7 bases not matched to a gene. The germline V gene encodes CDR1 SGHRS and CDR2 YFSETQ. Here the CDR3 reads CASSLEGGAGGYTF. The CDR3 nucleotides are TGCGCCAGCAGCTTGGAAGGGGGCGCAGGGGGCTACACCTTC.

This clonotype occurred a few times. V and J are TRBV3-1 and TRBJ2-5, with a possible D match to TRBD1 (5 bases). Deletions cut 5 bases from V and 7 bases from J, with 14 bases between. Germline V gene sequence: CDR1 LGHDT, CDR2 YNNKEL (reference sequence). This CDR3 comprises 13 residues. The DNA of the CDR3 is TGTGCCAGCAGCTATTCCCAGGGCGCGACCCAGTACTTC. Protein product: CASSYSQGATQYF.

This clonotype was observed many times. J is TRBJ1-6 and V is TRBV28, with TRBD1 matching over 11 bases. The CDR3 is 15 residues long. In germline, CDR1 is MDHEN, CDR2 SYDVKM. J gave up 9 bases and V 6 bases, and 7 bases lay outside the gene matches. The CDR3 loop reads CASRVGTGGFSPLHF. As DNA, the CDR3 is TGTGCCAGCAGGGTGGGGACAGGGGGTTTTTCACCCCTCCACTTT.

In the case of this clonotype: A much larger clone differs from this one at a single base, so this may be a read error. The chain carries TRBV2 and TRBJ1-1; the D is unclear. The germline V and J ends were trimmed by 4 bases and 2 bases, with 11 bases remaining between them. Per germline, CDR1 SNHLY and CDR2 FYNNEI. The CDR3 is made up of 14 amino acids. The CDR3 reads CASSGLGKNTEAFF. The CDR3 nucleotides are TGTGCCAGCAGTGGCCTGGGAAAAAACACTGAAGCTTTCTTT.

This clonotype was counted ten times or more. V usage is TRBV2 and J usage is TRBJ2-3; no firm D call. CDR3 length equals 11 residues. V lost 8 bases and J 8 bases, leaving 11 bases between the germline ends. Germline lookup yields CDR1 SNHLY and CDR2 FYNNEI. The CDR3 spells CASSPPGTQYF. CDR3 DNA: TGTGCCAGCTCCCCTCCCGGTACGCAGTATTTT.

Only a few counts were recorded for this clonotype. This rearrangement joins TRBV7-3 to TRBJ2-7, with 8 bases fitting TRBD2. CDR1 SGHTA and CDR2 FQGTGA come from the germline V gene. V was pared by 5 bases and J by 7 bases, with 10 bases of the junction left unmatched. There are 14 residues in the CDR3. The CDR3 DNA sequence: TGTGCCAGCAGCCCCCACGGGAGGGCCGATGAGCAGTACTTC. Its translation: CASSPHGRADEQYF.

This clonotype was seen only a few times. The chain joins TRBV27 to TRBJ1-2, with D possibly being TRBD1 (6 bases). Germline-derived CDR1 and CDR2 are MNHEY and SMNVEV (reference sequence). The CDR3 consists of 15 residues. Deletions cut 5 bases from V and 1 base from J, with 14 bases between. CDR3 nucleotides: TGTGCCAGCAGTCGCACAGGGTTAAGTAACTATGGCTACACCTTC. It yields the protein CASSRTGLSNYGYTF.

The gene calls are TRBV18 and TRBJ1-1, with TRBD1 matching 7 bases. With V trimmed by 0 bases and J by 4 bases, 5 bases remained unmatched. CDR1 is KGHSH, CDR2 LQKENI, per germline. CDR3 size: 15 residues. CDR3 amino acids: CASSPPAQGSTEAFF. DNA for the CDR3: TGTGCCAGCTCACCACCGGCACAGGGGAGCACTGAAGCTTTCTTT.

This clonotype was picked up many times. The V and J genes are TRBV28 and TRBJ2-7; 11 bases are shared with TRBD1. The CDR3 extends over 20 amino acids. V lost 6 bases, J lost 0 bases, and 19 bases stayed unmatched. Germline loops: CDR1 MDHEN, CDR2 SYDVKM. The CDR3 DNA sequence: TGTGCCAGCAGGGAAGGACAGGGGGCCTTTTTACTACGGAGCTCCTACGAGCAGTACTTC. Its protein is CASREGQGAFLLRSSYEQYF.

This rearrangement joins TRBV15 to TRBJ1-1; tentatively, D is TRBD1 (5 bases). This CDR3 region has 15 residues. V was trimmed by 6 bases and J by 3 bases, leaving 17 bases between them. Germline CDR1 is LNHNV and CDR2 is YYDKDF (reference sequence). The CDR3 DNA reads TGTGCCACCAGTAGACGGGTCGGGGGGGACACTGAAGCTTTCTTT. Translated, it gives CATSRRVGGDTEAFF.